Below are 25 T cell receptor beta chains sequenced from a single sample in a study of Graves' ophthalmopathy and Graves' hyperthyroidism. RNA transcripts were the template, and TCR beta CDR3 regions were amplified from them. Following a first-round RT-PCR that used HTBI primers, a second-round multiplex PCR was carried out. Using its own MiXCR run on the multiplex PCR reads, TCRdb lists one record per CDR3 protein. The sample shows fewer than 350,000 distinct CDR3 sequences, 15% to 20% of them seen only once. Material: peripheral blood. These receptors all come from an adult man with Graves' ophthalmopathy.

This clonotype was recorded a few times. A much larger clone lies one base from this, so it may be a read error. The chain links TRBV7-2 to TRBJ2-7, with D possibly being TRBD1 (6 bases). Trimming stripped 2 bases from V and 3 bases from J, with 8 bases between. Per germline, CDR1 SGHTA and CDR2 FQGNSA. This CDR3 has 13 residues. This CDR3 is CASSLLQGYEQYF. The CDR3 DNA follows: TGTGCCAGCAGCTTATTACAGGGCTACGAGCAGTACTTC.

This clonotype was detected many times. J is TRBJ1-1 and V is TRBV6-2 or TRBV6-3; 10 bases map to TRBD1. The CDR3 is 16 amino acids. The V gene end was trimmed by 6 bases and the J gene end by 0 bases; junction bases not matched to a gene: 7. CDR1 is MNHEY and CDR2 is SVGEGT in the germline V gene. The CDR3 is CASRAGTGAMNTEAFF. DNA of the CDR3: TGTGCCAGCAGGGCCGGGACAGGGGCCATGAACACTGAAGCTTTCTTT.

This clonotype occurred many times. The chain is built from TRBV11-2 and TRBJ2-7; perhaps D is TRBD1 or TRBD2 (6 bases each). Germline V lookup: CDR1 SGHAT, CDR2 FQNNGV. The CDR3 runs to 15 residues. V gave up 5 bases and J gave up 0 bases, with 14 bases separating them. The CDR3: CASSHFSGASYEQYF. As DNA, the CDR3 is TGTGCCAGCAGCCATTTTTCGGGGGCCTCCTACGAGCAGTACTTC. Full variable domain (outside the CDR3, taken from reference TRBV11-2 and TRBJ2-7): EAGVAQSPRYKIIEKRQSVAFWCNPISGHATLYWYQQILGQGPKLLIQFQNNGVVDDSQLPKDRFSAERLKGVDSTLKIQPAKLEDSAVYLCASSHFSGASYEQYFGPGTRLTVT.

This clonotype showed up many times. CDR3 region: CASSLVSSGGRETQYF. The CDR3 DNA is TGTGCCAGCAGTTTAGTCTCCAGCGGGGGACGCGAGACCCAGTACTTC. V is TRBV12-3 or TRBV12-4 and J is TRBJ2-5; 8 nucleotides line up with TRBD2. The CDR3 has 16 amino acids. V was pared by 1 base and J by 5 bases, with 9 bases of the junction left unmatched.

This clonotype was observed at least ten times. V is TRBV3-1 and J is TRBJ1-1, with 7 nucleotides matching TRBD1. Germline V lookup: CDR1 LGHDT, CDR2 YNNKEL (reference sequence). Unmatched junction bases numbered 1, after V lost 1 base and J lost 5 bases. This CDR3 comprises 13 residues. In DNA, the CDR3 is TGTGCCAGCAGCCAAGCAGGGGGAACTGAAGCTTTCTTT. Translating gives CASSQAGGTEAFF.

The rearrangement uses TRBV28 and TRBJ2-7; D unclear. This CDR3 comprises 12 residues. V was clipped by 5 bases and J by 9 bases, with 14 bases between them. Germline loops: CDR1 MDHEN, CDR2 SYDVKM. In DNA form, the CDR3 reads TGTGCCAGCAGTCCGCGAGCCTCTCTGCAGTACTTC. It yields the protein CASSPRASLQYF.

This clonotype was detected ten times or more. CDR3 loop: CSVSESLAYEQYF. CDR3 nucleotides: TGCAGCGTGTCGGAGAGTTTAGCCTACGAGCAGTACTTC. The chain has TRBV29-1 and TRBJ2-7; no clear D gene. CDR1 is SQVTM and CDR2 is ANQGSEA in the germline V gene. With 6 bases removed from V and 2 bases from J, the gap between germline ends came to 14 bases. The CDR3 contains 13 residues.

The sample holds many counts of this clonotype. The CDR3 loop reads CASSPRQGGYGYTF. CDR3 in DNA: TGTGCCAGCTCTCCAAGACAGGGTGGCTATGGCTACACCTTC. The chain employs TRBV18 and TRBJ1-2; TRBD1 matches at 7 bases. This CDR3 has 14 amino acids. V lost 6 bases to trimming and J lost 4 bases; unmatched junction nucleotides: 8. Per germline, CDR1 KGHSH and CDR2 LQKENI.

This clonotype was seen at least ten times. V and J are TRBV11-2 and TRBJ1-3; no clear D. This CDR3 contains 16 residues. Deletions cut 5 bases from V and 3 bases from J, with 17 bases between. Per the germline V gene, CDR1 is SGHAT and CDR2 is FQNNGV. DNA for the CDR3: TGTGCCAGCAGCCCGCCCCGGGCGGGAAATGGAAACACCATATATTTT. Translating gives CASSPPRAGNGNTIYF.

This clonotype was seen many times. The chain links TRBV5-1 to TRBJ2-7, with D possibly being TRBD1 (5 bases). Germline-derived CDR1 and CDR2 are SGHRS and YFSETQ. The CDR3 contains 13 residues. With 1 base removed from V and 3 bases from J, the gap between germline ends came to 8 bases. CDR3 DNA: TGCGCCAGCAGCTTGCAGGGTCTCTACGAGCAGTACTTC. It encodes CASSLQGLYEQYF.

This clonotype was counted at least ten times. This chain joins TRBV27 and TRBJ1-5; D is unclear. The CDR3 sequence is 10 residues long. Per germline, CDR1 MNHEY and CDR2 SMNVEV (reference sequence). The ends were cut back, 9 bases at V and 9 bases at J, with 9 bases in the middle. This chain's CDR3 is CASNNGPQHF. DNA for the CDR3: TGTGCCAGTAACAACGGGCCCCAGCATTTT.

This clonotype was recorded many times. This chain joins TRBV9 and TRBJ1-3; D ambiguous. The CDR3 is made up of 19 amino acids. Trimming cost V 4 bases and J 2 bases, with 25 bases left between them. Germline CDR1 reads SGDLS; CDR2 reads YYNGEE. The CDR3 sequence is CASSLRGDGVGVTGNTIYF. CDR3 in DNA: TGTGCCAGCAGCCTACGAGGAGATGGGGTTGGGGTCACTGGAAACACCATATATTTT.

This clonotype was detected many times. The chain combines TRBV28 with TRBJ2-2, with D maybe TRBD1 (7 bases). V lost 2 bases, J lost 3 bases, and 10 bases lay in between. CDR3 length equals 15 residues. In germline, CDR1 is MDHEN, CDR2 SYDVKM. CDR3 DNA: TGTGCCAGCAGTTTACCCAGGGGGGACACCGGGGAGCTGTTTTTT. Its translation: CASSLPRGDTGELFF.

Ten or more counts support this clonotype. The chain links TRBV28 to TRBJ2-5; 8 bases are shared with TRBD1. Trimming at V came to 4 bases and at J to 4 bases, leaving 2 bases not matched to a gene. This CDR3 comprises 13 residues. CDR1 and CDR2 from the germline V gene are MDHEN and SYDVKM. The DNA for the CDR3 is TGTGCCAGCAGTTCCAGGGGGCGAGAGACCCAGTACTTC. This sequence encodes CASSSRGRETQYF.

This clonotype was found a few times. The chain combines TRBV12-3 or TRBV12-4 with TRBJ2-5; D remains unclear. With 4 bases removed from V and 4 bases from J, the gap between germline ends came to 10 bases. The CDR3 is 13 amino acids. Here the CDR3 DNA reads TGTGCCAGCAGTTGTGAATCCCCAGAGACCCAGTACTTC. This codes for CASSCESPETQYF.

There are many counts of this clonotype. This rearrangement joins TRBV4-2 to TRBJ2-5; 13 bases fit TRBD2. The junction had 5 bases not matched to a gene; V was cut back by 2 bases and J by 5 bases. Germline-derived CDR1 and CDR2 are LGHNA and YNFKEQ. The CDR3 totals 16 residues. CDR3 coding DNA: TGTGCCAGCAGCCAACAACTAGCGGGGGGGTTGGAGACCCAGTACTTC. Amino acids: CASSQQLAGGLETQYF.

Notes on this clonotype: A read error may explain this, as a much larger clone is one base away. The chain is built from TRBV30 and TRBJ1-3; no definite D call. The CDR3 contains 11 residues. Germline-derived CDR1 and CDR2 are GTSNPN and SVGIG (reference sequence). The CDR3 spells CPWSRGNTIYF. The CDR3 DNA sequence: TGTCCCTGGAGTCGCGGAAACACCATATATTTT.

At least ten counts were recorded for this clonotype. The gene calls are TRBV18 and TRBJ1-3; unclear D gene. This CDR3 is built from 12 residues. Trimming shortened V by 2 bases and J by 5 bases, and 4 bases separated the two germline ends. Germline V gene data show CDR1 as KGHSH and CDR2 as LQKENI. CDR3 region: CASSPARNTIYF. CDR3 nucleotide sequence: TGTGCCAGCTCACCAGCGAGAAACACCATATATTTT.

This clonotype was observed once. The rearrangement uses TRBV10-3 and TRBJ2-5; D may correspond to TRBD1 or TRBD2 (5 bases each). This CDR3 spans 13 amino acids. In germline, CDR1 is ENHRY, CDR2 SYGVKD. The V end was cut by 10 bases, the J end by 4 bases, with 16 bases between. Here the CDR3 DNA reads TGTGCCACCACCGGGACGGTGGGAGAGACCCAGTACTTC. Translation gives CATTGTVGETQYF.

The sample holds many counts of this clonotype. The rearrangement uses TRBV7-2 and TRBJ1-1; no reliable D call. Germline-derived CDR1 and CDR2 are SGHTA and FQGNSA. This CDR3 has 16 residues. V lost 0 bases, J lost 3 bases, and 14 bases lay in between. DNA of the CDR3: TGTGCCAGCAGCTTAGCGCCCCGTCCGGGTTACACTGAAGCTTTCTTT. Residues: CASSLAPRPGYTEAFF. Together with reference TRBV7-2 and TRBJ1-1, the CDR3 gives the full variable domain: GAGVSQSPSNKVTEKGKDVELRCDPISGHTALYWYRQSLGQGLEFLIYFQGNSAPDKSGLPSDRFSAERTGGSVSTLTIQRTQQEDSAVYLCASSLAPRPGYTEAFFGQGTRLTVV.

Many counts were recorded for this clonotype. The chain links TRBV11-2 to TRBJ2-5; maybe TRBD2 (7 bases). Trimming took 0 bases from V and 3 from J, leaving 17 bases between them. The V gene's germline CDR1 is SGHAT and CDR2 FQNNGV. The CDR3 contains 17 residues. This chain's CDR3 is CASSLDPPGGGKETQYF. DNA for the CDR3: TGTGCCAGCAGCTTAGACCCCCCTGGGGGGGGCAAAGAGACCCAGTACTTC.

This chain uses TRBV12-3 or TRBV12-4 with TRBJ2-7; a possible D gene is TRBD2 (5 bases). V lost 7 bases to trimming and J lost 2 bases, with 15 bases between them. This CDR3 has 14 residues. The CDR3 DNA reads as TGTGCCAGCAATACATACGGACTGACCTACGAGCAGTACTTC. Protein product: CASNTYGLTYEQYF.

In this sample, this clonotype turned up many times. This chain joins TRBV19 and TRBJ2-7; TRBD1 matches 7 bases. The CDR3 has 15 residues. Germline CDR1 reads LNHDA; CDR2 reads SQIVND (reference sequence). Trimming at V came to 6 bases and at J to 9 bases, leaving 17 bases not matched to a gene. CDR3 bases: TGTGCCAGTAGGGAATCCGGGACAGACTTTCCGGGGCAGTACTTC. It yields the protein CASRESGTDFPGQYF.

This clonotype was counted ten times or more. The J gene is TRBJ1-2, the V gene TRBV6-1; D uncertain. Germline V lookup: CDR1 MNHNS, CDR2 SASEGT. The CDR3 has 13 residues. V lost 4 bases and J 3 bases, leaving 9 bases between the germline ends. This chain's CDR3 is CASSVDRDYGYTF. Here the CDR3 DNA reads TGTGCCAGCAGTGTAGACCGGGACTATGGCTACACCTTC.

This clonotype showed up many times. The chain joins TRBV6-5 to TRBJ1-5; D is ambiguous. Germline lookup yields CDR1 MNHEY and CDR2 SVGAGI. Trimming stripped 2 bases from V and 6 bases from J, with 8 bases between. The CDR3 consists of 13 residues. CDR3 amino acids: CASSYPNSQPQHF. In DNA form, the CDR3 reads TGTGCCAGCAGTTACCCTAACAGTCAGCCCCAGCATTTT.